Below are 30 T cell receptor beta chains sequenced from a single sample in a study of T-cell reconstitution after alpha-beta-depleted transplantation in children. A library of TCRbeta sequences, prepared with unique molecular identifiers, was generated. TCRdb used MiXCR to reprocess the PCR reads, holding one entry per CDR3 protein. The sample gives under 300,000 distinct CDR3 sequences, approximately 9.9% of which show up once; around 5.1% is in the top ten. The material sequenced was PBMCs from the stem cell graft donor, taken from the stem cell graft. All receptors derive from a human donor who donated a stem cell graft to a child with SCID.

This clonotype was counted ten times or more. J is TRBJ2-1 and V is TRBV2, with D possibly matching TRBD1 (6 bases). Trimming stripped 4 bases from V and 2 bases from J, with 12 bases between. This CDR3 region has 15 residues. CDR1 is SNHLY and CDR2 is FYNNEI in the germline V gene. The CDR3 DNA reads TGTGCCAGCAGTGTAGTAGGGGGTACCTACAATGAGCAGTTCTTC. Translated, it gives CASSVVGGTYNEQFF. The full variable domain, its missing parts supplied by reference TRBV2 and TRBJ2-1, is EPEVTQTPSHQVTQMGQEVILRCVPISNHLYFYWYRQILGQKVEFLVSFYNNEISEKSEIFDDQFSVERPDGSNFTLKIRSTKLEDSAMYFCASSVVGGTYNEQFFGPGTRLTVL.

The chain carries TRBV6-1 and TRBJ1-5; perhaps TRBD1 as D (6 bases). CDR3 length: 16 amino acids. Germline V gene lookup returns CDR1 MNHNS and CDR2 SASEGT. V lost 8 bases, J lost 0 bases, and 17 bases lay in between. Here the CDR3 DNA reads TGTGCCAGCCTCACGTCGGGGGCGCTTAGCAATCAGCCCCAGCATTTT. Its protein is CASLTSGALSNQPQHF.

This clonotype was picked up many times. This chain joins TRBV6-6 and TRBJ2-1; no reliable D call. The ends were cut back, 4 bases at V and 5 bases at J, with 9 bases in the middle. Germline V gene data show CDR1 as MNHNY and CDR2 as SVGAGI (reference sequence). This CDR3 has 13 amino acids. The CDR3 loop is CASSWAENNEQFF. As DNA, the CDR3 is TGTGCCAGCAGTTGGGCAGAGAACAATGAGCAGTTCTTC.

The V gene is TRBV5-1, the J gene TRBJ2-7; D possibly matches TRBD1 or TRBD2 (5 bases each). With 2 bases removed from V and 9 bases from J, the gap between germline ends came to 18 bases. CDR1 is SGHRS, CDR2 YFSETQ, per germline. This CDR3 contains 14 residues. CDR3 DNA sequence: TGCGCCAGCAGCTTCGGGTTTCAAGAGGGGAGGCAGTACTTC. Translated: CASSFGFQEGRQYF.

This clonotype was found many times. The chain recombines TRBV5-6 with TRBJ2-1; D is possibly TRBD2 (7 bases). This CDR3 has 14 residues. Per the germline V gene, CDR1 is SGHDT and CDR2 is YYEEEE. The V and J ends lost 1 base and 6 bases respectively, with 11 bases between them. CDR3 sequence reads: CASSLWGGANEQFF. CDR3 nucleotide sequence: TGTGCCAGCAGCTTGTGGGGGGGGGCCAATGAGCAGTTCTTC.

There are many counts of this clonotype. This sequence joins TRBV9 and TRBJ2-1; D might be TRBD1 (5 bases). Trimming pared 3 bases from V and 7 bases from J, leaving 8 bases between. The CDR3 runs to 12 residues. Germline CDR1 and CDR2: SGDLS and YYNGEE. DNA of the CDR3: TGTGCCAGCAGCGGAAGGACAAATGAGCAGTTCTTC. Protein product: CASSGRTNEQFF.

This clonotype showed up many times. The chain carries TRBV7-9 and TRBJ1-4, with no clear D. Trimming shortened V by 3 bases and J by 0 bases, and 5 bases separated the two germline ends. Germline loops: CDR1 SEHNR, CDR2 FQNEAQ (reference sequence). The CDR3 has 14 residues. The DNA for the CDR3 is TGTGCCAGCAGCTTGGATACAACTAATGAAAAACTGTTTTTT. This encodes CASSLDTTNEKLFF.

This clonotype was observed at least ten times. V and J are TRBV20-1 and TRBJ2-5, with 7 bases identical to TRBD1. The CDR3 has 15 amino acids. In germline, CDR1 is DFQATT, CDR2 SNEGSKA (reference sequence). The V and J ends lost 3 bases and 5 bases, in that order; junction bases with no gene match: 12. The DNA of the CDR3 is TGCAGTGCTAGGCTAAGGGGACAGTGGATGGAGACCCAGTACTTC. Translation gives CSARLRGQWMETQYF.

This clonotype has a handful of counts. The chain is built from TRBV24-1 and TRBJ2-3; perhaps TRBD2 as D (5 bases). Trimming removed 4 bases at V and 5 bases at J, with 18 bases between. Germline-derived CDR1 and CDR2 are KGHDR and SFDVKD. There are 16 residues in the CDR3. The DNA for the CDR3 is TGTGCCACCAGTGACTCGGGGTGGGCCCGCGGAGATACGCAGTATTTT. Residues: CATSDSGWARGDTQYF.

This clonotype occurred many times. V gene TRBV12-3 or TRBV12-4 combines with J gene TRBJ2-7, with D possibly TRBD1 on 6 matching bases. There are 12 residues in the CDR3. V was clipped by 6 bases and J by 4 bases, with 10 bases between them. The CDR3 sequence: CASSYRVYEQYF. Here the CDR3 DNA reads TGTGCCAGCAGCTACAGGGTTTACGAGCAGTACTTC.

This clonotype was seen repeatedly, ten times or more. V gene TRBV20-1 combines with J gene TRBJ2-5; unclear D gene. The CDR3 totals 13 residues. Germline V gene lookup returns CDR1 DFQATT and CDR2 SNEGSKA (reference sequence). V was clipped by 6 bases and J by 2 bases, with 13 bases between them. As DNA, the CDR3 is TGCAGTGCCATAACAACACGACAAGAGACCCAGTACTTC. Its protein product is CSAITTRQETQYF.

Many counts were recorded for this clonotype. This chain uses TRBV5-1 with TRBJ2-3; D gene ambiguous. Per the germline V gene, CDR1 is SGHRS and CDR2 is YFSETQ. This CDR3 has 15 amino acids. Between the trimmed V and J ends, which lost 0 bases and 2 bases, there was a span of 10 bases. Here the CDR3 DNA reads TGCGCCAGCAGCTTGGCCCGGCAGACCACAGATACGCAGTATTTT. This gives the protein CASSLARQTTDTQYF.

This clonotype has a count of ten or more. The CDR3 here is CASRRGGSTDTQYF. The CDR3 nucleotides read TGCGCCAGCAGGAGGGGGGGCTCCACAGATACGCAGTATTTT. The chain has TRBV5-1 and TRBJ2-3; tentative D call: TRBD2 (7 bases). The CDR3 consists of 14 residues. The germline CDR1 and CDR2 sequences are SGHRS and YFSETQ. Trimming took 5 bases from V and 2 from J, leaving 12 bases between them.

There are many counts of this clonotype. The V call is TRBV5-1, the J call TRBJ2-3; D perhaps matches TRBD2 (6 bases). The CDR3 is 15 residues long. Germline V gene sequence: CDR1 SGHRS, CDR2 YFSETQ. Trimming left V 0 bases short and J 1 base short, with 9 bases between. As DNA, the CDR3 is TGCGCCAGCAGCTTGGATAGCGGCCGCACAGATACGCAGTATTTT. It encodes CASSLDSGRTDTQYF.

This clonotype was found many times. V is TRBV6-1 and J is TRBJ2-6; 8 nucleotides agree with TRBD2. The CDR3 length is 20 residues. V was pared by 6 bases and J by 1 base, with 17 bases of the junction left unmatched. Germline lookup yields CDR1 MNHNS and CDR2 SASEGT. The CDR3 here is CASSLSGGDSPFSGANVLTF. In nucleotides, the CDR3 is TGTGCCAGCAGCTTAAGCGGGGGCGACAGCCCATTTTCTGGGGCCAACGTCCTGACTTTC.

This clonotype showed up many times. The CDR3 DNA reads TGCAGTGCTAGGTCCCCGGAGGCCTACGAGCAGTACTTC. Its translation is CSARSPEAYEQYF. The V and J genes are TRBV20-1 and TRBJ2-7; D might be TRBD2 (5 bases). The V end lost 3 bases, the J end lost 2 bases, and 11 bases lay between the germline ends. CDR1 DFQATT and CDR2 SNEGSKA come from the germline V gene (reference sequence). The CDR3 loop spans 13 amino acids.

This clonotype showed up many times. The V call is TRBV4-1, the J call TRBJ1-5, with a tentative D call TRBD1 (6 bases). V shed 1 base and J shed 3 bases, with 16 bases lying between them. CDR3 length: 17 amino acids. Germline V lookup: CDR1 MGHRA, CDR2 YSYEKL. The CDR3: CASSQVPRGGLNQPQHF. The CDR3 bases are TGCGCCAGCAGCCAAGTCCCCAGGGGAGGACTCAATCAGCCCCAGCATTTT.

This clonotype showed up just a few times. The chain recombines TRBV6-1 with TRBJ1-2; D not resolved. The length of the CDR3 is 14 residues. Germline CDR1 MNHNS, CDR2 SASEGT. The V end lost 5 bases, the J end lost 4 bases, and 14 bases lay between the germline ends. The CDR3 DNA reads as TGTGCCAGCAGTCCTGGACGGCTACTCTATGGCTACACCTTC. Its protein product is CASSPGRLLYGYTF.

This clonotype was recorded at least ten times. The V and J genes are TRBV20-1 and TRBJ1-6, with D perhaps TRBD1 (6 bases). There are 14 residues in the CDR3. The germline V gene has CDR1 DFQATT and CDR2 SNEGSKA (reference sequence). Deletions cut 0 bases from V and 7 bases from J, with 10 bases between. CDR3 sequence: CSARDQGPNSPLHF. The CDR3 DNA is TGCAGTGCTAGAGATCAGGGGCCGAATTCACCCCTCCACTTT.

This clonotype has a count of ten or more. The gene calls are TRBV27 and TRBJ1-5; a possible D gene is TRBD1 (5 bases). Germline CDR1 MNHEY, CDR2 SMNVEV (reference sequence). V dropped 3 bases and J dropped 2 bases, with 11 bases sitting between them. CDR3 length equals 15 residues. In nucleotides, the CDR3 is TGTGCCAGCAGTTTGATGGGGCGAGGCAATCAGCCCCAGCATTTT. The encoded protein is CASSLMGRGNQPQHF.

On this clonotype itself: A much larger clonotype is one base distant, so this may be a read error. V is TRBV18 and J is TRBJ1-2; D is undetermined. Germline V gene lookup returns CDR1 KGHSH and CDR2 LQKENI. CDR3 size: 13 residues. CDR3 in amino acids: CARSPNAPYGYTF. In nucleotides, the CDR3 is TGTGCCCGCTCACCAAACGCGCCCTATGGCTACACCTTC.

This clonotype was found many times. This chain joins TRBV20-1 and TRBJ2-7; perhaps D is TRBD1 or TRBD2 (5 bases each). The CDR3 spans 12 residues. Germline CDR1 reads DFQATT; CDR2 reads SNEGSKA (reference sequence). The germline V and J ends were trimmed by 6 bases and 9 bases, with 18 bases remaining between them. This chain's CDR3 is CSAKGFRAGQYF. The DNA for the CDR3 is TGCAGTGCAAAGGGGTTTCGGGCGGGGCAGTACTTC.

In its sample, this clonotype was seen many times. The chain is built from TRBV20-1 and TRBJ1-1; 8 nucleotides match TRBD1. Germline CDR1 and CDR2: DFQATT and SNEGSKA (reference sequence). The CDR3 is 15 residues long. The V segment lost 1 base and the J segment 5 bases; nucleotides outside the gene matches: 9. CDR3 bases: TGCAGTGCTAGAGGGGCAGGGGGCGGTAGGACTGAAGCTTTCTTT. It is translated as CSARGAGGGRTEAFF.

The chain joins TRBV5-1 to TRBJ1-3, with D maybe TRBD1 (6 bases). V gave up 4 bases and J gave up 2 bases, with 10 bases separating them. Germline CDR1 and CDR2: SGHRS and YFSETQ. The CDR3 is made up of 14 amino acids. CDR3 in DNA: TGCGCCAGCAGCGGGGGGGCGCCTGGAAACACCATATATTTT. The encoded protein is CASSGGAPGNTIYF.

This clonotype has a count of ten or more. CDR3 sequence: CSVEARGGSGDTQYF. The CDR3 coding sequence is TGCAGCGTTGAAGCGCGCGGGGGCTCAGGGGATACGCAGTATTTT. This sequence joins TRBV29-1 and TRBJ2-3; D is possibly TRBD2 (7 bases). CDR1 is SQVTM and CDR2 is ANQGSEA in the germline V gene. The CDR3 length is 15 residues. Deletions cut 1 base from V and 6 bases from J, with 17 bases between.

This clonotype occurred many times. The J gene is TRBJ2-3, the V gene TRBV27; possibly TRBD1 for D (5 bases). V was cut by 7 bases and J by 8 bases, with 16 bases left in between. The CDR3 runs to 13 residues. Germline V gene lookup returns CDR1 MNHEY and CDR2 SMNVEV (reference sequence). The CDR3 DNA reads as TGTGCCAGCAAGGGCAGGGTGATGGGTACGCAGTATTTT. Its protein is CASKGRVMGTQYF.

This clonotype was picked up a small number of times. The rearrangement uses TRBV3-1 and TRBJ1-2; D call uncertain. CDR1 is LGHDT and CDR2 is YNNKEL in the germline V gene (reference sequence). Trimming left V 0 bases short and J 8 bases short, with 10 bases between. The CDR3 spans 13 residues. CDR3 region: CASSQDSPAGYTF. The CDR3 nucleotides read TGTGCCAGCAGCCAAGACAGTCCCGCAGGCTACACCTTC.

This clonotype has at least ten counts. The CDR3 protein is CASSLARGQETQYF. The DNA of the CDR3 is TGTGCCAGCAGCTTGGCCAGGGGGCAAGAGACCCAGTACTTC. The chain couples TRBV5-5 to TRBJ2-5, with 7 bases matching TRBD1. The CDR3 runs to 14 residues. J lost 2 bases, V lost 0 bases, and 1 base had no gene match. In germline, CDR1 is SGHKS, CDR2 YYEKEE (reference sequence).

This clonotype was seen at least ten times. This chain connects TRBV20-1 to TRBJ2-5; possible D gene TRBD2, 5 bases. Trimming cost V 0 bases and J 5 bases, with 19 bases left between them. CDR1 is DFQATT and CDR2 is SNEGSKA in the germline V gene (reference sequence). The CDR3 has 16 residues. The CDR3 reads CSARDPSRGLRETQYF. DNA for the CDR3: TGCAGTGCTAGAGATCCGAGTAGAGGGTTGAGGGAGACCCAGTACTTC.

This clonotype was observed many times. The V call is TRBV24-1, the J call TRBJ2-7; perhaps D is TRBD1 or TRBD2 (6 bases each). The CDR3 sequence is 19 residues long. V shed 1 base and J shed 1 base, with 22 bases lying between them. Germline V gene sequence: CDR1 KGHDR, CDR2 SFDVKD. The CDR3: CATSDFRGLPSEKSYEQYF. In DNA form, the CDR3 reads TGTGCCACCAGTGATTTTCGGGGGCTCCCCTCTGAAAAGTCCTACGAGCAGTACTTC.